The clone carrying this T cell receptor beta chain is a singleton in its sample. The data were taken from a study of glioma-infiltrating T cells after dendritic cell vaccination. Across the whole study: Patients received autologous tumor lysate-pulsed dendritic cell vaccination between 2003 and 2012. Monocyte-derived dendritic cells, cultured less than 8 days with IL-4 and GM-CSF, were pulsed with autologous tumor lysate. Dendritic cell vaccine was injected intradermally three times, biweekly.

The CDR3 contains 12 residues. V lost 4 bases, J lost 10 bases, and 12 bases lay in between. Germline V gene lookup returns CDR1 SGHNT and CDR2 YYREEE (reference sequence). TCRdb's table, derived via immunoSEQ multiplex PCR, lists solely in-frame clones and lacks some. The sample has more than 75,000 clones, roughly four fifths seen once. Specified time point: after dendritic cell vaccination, including at tumor progression/relapse. This sequence was found in a human donor with glioblastoma. Sequenced material: blood, taken after dendritic cell vaccination. The chain employs TRBV5-4 and TRBJ1-3, with unresolved D. The CDR3 DNA follows: TGTGCCAGCAGCCTAGGAAAAAAGACCATATATTTT. Translated: CASSLGKKTIYF.